The 11 T cell receptor beta chains listed next were all sequenced from one sample in a study of HIV-infected patients and healthy controls. cDNA was made from approximately 0.55 ug RNA using alpha and beta constant primers. Separate chain-specific third strand synthesis with multiplexing indices produced the alpha and beta libraries. One entry per CDR3 protein results from TCRdb running MiXCR on the 5' RACE reads. This sample has about 19,000 distinct CDR3 sequences, with roughly 8.9% found just once. No cell fractionation was done, so the repertoire covers all unsorted peripheral blood T cells. The specimen sequenced was blood. Every receptor here comes from an adult in good health.

This clonotype was counted at least ten times. The rearrangement uses TRBV7-9 and TRBJ1-3; D possibly corresponds to TRBD1 (5 bases). Between the trimmed V and J ends, which lost 5 bases and 0 bases, there was a span of 8 bases. There are 14 residues in the CDR3. The germline gives CDR1 SEHNR, CDR2 FQNEAQ (reference sequence). The CDR3 here is CASSPGFSGNTIYF. CDR3 DNA sequence: TGTGCCAGCAGCCCAGGGTTCTCTGGAAACACCATATATTTT.

This clonotype was seen repeatedly, ten times or more. DNA for the CDR3: TGTGCCAGCAGTCCAGGACAGGGTTCGGCCGGGGAGCTGTTTTTT. Its translation is CASSPGQGSAGELFF. The chain recombines TRBV12-3 or TRBV12-4 with TRBJ2-2, with 8 bases identical to TRBD1. The trim removed 5 bases at V and 6 bases at J, leaving 8 bases unmatched. The CDR3 length is 15 residues.

Many counts were recorded for this clonotype. The genes are TRBV6-5 and TRBJ2-3, with unresolved D. Germline loops: CDR1 MNHEY, CDR2 SVGAGI. The CDR3 runs 12 residues. Trimming removed 4 bases from V and 5 bases from J, with 7 bases in between. CDR3: CASSSDGDTQYF. Written as DNA, the CDR3 is TGTGCCAGCAGTTCCGACGGAGATACGCAGTATTTT.

The chain recombines TRBV6-2 or TRBV6-3 with TRBJ2-2, with no clear D. This CDR3 region has 11 residues. V lost 8 bases and J lost 5, with 6 bases in between. CDR1 and CDR2 from the germline V gene are MNHEY and SVGEGT. CDR3 sequence (DNA): TGTGCCAGCGGTTGGACCGGGGAGCTGTTTTTT. Its translation is CASGWTGELFF.

This clonotype showed up many times. The CDR3 DNA reads as TGTGCCAGCAGCTATTATGGACAGGGGCCCTATGGCTACACCTTC. It specifies CASSYYGQGPYGYTF. The J gene is TRBJ1-2, the V gene TRBV7-7, with 9 bases lining up with TRBD1. There are 15 residues in the CDR3. Germline values: CDR1 SSHAT, CDR2 FNYEAQ (reference sequence). Losses at the gene ends were 4 bases for V and 4 bases for J; bases not matched to a gene: 7.

In its sample, this clonotype was seen a few times. The chain recombines TRBV5-1 with TRBJ2-3; no firm D call. The germline V and J ends were trimmed by 1 base and 2 bases, with 11 bases remaining between them. CDR1 is SGHRS and CDR2 is YFSETQ in the germline V gene. The CDR3 sequence is 15 residues long. CDR3: CASSLRSEFTDTQYF. The CDR3 DNA sequence: TGCGCCAGCAGCTTGCGGTCCGAATTCACAGATACGCAGTATTTT.

This clonotype appeared many times. The chain uses TRBV3-1 and TRBJ1-5, with D hard to call. Per germline, CDR1 LGHDT and CDR2 YNNKEL (reference sequence). The CDR3 contains 16 residues. V lost 5 bases, J lost 4 bases, and 18 bases lay in between. The DNA of the CDR3 is TGTGCCAGCAGCTCTACTTCCGGACTGCAGAATCAGCCCCAGCATTTT. Translation: CASSSTSGLQNQPQHF.

At least ten counts were recorded for this clonotype. The chain has TRBV18 and TRBJ2-6; D is unresolved. CDR3 length equals 16 residues. The germline V gene has CDR1 KGHSH and CDR2 LQKENI. Trimming took off 2 bases at V and 4 bases at J, with 12 bases between the two ends. CDR3: CASSPRIPFGANVLTF. CDR3 in DNA: TGTGCCAGCTCACCAAGGATCCCTTTCGGGGCCAACGTCCTGACTTTC.

V is TRBV6-2 or TRBV6-3 and J is TRBJ2-1, with D possibly TRBD1 on 6 matching bases. Between the trimmed V and J ends, which lost 2 bases and 2 bases, there was a span of 16 bases. The CDR3 runs 17 residues. In germline, CDR1 is MNHEY, CDR2 SVGEGT. The CDR3 spells CASSYTADSSTYNEQFF. CDR3 coding DNA: TGTGCCAGCAGTTACACGGCGGACAGCTCAACCTACAATGAGCAGTTCTTC.

There are many counts of this clonotype. V usage is TRBV29-1 and J usage is TRBJ1-4, with a tentative D call TRBD1 (6 bases). In germline, CDR1 is SQVTM, CDR2 ANQGSEA. The CDR3 is 13 residues long. The germline V and J ends were trimmed by 5 bases and 10 bases, with 17 bases remaining between them. In DNA form, the CDR3 reads TGCAGCGTTCTTGGGGACACCCAGGGAAAACTGTTTTTT. Translating it yields CSVLGDTQGKLFF.

Judged by abundance, this clonotype is medium-sized. The chain has TRBV9 and TRBJ2-5; the D gene is possibly TRBD2 (5 bases). CDR3 size: 16 residues. Per the germline V gene, CDR1 is SGDLS and CDR2 is YYNGEE. The V end was cut by 0 bases, the J end by 0 bases, with 12 bases between. DNA for the CDR3: TGTGCCAGCAGCGTAGGCTTAGCGAGTCACCAAGAGACCCAGTACTTC. This translates into CASSVGLASHQETQYF.